This TCR beta chain was recovered during a study of blood T cell repertoires in COVID-19 (dated by TCRdb to the early 2020s). About the study as a whole: Samples from collaborators originated in the United States, Italy and Spain and spanned both the acute and convalescent phases of COVID-19. The material from the prospective study consisted of cDNA or gDNA derived from T cells, B-cell-depleted T cells, or PBMCs. The dataset comprised deeply sampled blood TCRbeta repertoires from subjects exposed to, actively infected with, or recovered from COVID-19. The repertoires were released in a freely available public database intended as a resource for research on the immune response to SARS-CoV-2. The samples were drawn from two sources: the first 160 participants of the ongoing ImmuneRACE study, and 1,254 subjects contributed by 6 global collaborators. The sample metadata nearly always contained a de-identified subject ID, COVID-19 status, age in years and sex. HLA class I and class II types, where available, came from metadata supplied by the sample provider rather than from assay-based typing.

Each collaborating institution followed its own protocols to collect whole blood in K2EDTA tubes. For TCRbeta analysis, collaborators shipped samples as frozen whole blood, isolated PBMCs, or DNA extracted from either of those sample types. V is pared back by 10 bases and J by 0 bases, with 17 bases lying between the germline termini. Counted from cysteine to phenylalanine, this CDR3 has 16 amino acids. Just CDR3 DNA is preserved here, 48 bases in frame from base 1. CDR1 and CDR2 are drawn from the germline V gene: KGHDR, SFDVKD. As regards this clone: Its recognized antigen is unknown. The sample holds no much larger clone one base away, and base qualities are not on file.

Paper-wide results and their limitations: Clinical and demographic metadata were provided uncurated, with the amount varying by source and participant.

The immunoSEQ Assay, a bias-controlled multiplex PCR, was used to amplify TCRbeta CDR3 regions from genomic DNA. In the source study's methods: The number of nucleated cells in each sample was estimated from the amplification of reference gene primers within the assay. To quantify the absolute abundance of each unique TCRbeta CDR3 rearrangement, sequence reads were collapsed and filtered. Productive Simpson clonality was computed per sample as the square root of Simpson's diversity index over productive rearrangements. Drawn from immuneACCESS, this table holds only the in-frame rearrangements with V and J called that TCRdb kept. Clones are partly lost; checked studies trace under half to an unresolved V gene and leave the rest unexplained. That table furnishes V, J and clone size, whereas the DNA furnished D and trimming. For this sample there are over 85,000 clones; 65% to 90% appear just once. The ten largest clonotypes hold approximately 15% of the sample.

This TCR derives from a woman aged 55-69 years with acute or convalescent COVID-19. This sequence uses TRBV24-1 and TRBJ2-2; a tentative D match to TRBD2 spans 6 bases. Sequences were obtained from peripheral blood. The CDR3 corresponds to CATRGMESPNTGELFF. The sequenced DNA is TGTGCCACTCGGGGGATGGAAAGCCCGAACACCGGGGAGCTGTTTTTT.